The source of this TCR beta chain is a study of radiotherapy plus CTLA-4 blockade in lung cancer. Study details: Disease control reached approximately 29%, with objective responses in 15% to 20%.

From germline, CDR1 is SGHDN and CDR2 FVKESK. Trimming stripped 0 bases from V and 4 bases from J, with 13 bases between. This CDR3 spans 16 amino acids. On this clone itself: The antigen is undetermined.

Produced via immunoSEQ multiplex PCR; TCRdb's table is partial and in-frame only. The sample carries over 75,000 clones, around 83% recorded once. Broader study findings: Some TCR clones had been derived from tumors. These clones expanded in peripheral blood after radiotherapy plus ipilimumab.

This TCR was sampled from a human donor with non-small cell lung cancer who had stable disease on radiotherapy plus ipilimumab. Sequencing was performed on peripheral blood, taken from a patient treated with radiotherapy plus ipilimumab. This rearrangement joins TRBV14 to TRBJ2-1; D unresolved. This CDR3 reads CASSQDGHKFYNEQFF. The CDR3, as DNA: TGTGCCAGCAGCCAAGATGGGCACAAATTTTACAATGAGCAGTTCTTC.